The next 21 T cell receptor beta chains were all read from a single sample in a study of T-cell memory formation after mild COVID-19. TCRdb reprocessed the 5' RACE reads via MiXCR and lists one record per CDR3 protein. The profile shows over 500,000 distinct CDR3 sequences, roughly 17% of them singletons. Sequenced material: PBMCs or a T cell subset sorted from them (not recorded which). These receptors all come from an adult woman who had mild COVID-19 (a few samples of this study predate the infection). Cell type and time point are not known.

In its sample, this clonotype was seen many times. The CDR3 DNA reads TGTGCCAGCAGCTTAAGTACCGGCGGGGGCGCCACAGATACGCAGTATTTT. Translation gives CASSLSTGGGATDTQYF. This chain connects TRBV7-2 to TRBJ2-3; tentatively, D is TRBD2 (7 bases). Germline V gene data show CDR1 as SGHTA and CDR2 as FQGNSA. The V gene lost 2 bases and the J gene lost 2 bases, with 17 bases spanning the gap. CDR3 size: 17 residues.

This clonotype was counted a few times. V usage is TRBV28 and J usage is TRBJ2-7; D is perhaps TRBD2 (6 bases). The CDR3 runs 14 residues. Germline CDR1 MDHEN, CDR2 SYDVKM. V gave up 5 bases and J gave up 0 bases, with 11 bases separating them. The CDR3 is CASSEGLSSYEQYF. In DNA, the CDR3 is TGTGCCAGCAGTGAGGGACTGAGCTCCTACGAGCAGTACTTC.

This clonotype was seen ten or more times. This rearrangement joins TRBV5-1 to TRBJ2-7, with 10 bases aligning to TRBD2. The CDR3 is 15 amino acids. V gave up 4 bases and J gave up 4 bases; unmatched junction bases: 8. CDR1 SGHRS and CDR2 YFSETQ come from the germline V gene. CDR3 in amino acids: CASSPLAGGGYEQYF. The CDR3 DNA reads as TGCGCCAGCAGCCCGTTAGCGGGAGGCGGATACGAGCAGTACTTC.

For the CDR3, the DNA is TGCGCCAGCAGCTCTTTAGGTACTAGCGGGGGGGCAGATACGCAGTATTTT. This encodes CASSSLGTSGGADTQYF. The chain links TRBV5-1 to TRBJ2-3; 13 bases match TRBD2. This CDR3 is 17 amino acids long. The ends lost 3 bases at V and 4 bases at J; junction bases unmatched: 8. CDR1 and CDR2 from the germline V gene are SGHRS and YFSETQ.

This clonotype was seen only a few times. The CDR3 loop is CASSLRDGETQYF. The DNA for the CDR3 is TGTGCCAGCAGCTTACGAGATGGGGAGACCCAGTACTTC. The chain recombines TRBV7-9 with TRBJ2-5; no reliable D call. The CDR3 contains 13 residues. The germline V and J ends were trimmed by 2 bases and 5 bases, with 9 bases remaining between them. Looked up from germline, CDR1 is SEHNR and CDR2 is FQNEAQ (reference sequence).

The CDR3 is CSVEDGTGPEKLFF. The CDR3 DNA reads as TGCAGCGTTGAAGATGGGACTGGTCCCGAAAAACTGTTTTTT. The V gene is TRBV29-1, the J gene TRBJ1-4; D is possibly TRBD1 (5 bases). Between the trimmed V and J ends, which lost 0 bases and 8 bases, there was a span of 13 bases. Germline CDR1 reads SQVTM; CDR2 reads ANQGSEA. CDR3 size: 14 residues.

This clonotype was counted only a few times. The gene calls are TRBV5-1 and TRBJ2-1; possible D gene TRBD1, 6 bases. CDR3 length: 15 amino acids. V shed 4 bases and J shed 3 bases, with 14 bases lying between them. Germline lookup yields CDR1 SGHRS and CDR2 YFSETQ. CDR3 nucleotides: TGCGCCAGCAGCACGGGCCAGGGGAACTACAATGAGCAGTTCTTC. Amino acids: CASSTGQGNYNEQFF.

In its sample, this clonotype was seen many times. This rearrangement joins TRBV7-9 to TRBJ2-7; the D gene is possibly TRBD2 (6 bases). Per germline, CDR1 SEHNR and CDR2 FQNEAQ (reference sequence). This CDR3 spans 13 amino acids. The V end was cut by 3 bases, the J end by 4 bases, with 10 bases between. The CDR3 loop is CASSFSGLYEQYF. The CDR3 region has the DNA TGTGCCAGCAGCTTTAGCGGCCTATACGAGCAGTACTTC.

This clonotype appeared many times. This chain connects TRBV29-1 to TRBJ2-1, with TRBD1 matching 9 bases. V lost 4 bases and J lost 7; bases outside the gene matches: 5. From germline, CDR1 is SQVTM and CDR2 ANQGSEA. The CDR3 is 13 amino acids. CDR3 sequence: CSVGTGGWNEQFF. Written as DNA, the CDR3 is TGCAGCGTTGGTACAGGGGGCTGGAATGAGCAGTTCTTC.

This chain connects TRBV10-3 to TRBJ2-7; 7 nucleotides agree with TRBD2. Germline V gene sequence: CDR1 ENHRY, CDR2 SYGVKD. This CDR3 comprises 14 residues. J gave up 0 bases and V 7 bases, and 6 bases lay outside the gene matches. The CDR3 sequence: CAIKGGTTSYEQYF. In DNA, the CDR3 is TGTGCCATCAAGGGCGGGACTACCTCCTACGAGCAGTACTTC.

This rearrangement joins TRBV4-1 to TRBJ2-7; D remains unclear. Germline CDR1 and CDR2: MGHRA and YSYEKL. Trimming removed 0 bases from V and 0 bases from J, with 9 bases in between. The CDR3 totals 15 residues. The CDR3 DNA is TGCGCCAGCAGCCAAGAGGCGGCGACCTCCTACGAGCAGTACTTC. This sequence encodes CASSQEAATSYEQYF.

Only a few counts were recorded for this clonotype. The V call is TRBV3-1, the J call TRBJ2-1; 9 bases are a match to TRBD1. The CDR3 runs to 17 residues. The J segment lost 6 bases and the V segment lost 3 bases, leaving 12 bases of the junction unmatched. The germline V gene encodes CDR1 LGHDT and CDR2 YNNKEL (reference sequence). In DNA, the CDR3 is TGTGCCAGCAGCCACACCACAGGGGGCGATTTCTCCAATGAGCAGTTCTTC. It translates to CASSHTTGGDFSNEQFF.

This clonotype appeared a few times. V and J are TRBV6-2 or TRBV6-3 and TRBJ1-4; D possibly corresponds to TRBD1 (5 bases). CDR1 and CDR2 (germline): MNHEY, SVGEGT. CDR3 length equals 16 residues. V lost 2 bases to trimming and J lost 0 bases, with 10 bases between them. The chain's CDR3 is CASSYRGTATNEKLFF. The CDR3 region has the DNA TGTGCCAGCAGTTACCGGGGGACTGCAACTAATGAAAAACTGTTTTTT.

This clonotype has just a few counts. The chain links TRBV14 to TRBJ2-1; 9 nucleotides line up with TRBD1. CDR3 length: 16 amino acids. J was trimmed by 6 bases and V by 4 bases; bases with no gene match: 10. Looked up from germline, CDR1 is SGHDN and CDR2 is FVKESK. Here the CDR3 reads CASSPQGQGKVNEQFF. In nucleotides, the CDR3 is TGTGCCAGCAGCCCCCAAGGACAGGGGAAAGTCAATGAGCAGTTCTTC.

This chain connects TRBV14 to TRBJ1-2; no clear D gene. With 0 bases removed from V and 4 bases from J, the gap between germline ends came to 6 bases. The CDR3 loop spans 13 amino acids. Germline V gene sequence: CDR1 SGHDN, CDR2 FVKESK. The CDR3 DNA follows: TGTGCCAGCAGCCAAGAGGGCTTCTATGGCTACACCTTC. The encoded protein is CASSQEGFYGYTF.

This clonotype was counted many times. This rearrangement joins TRBV3-1 to TRBJ2-1; possible D gene TRBD2, 5 bases. CDR1 LGHDT and CDR2 YNNKEL come from the germline V gene (reference sequence). Trimming took 3 bases from V and 3 from J, leaving 6 bases between them. The CDR3 consists of 13 residues. The CDR3 reads CASSHGLYNEQFF. CDR3 nucleotides: TGTGCCAGCAGCCATGGACTCTACAATGAGCAGTTCTTC.

This clonotype was observed many times. The rearrangement uses TRBV7-7 and TRBJ2-3, with 9 bases identical to TRBD1. V gave up 5 bases and J gave up 2 bases; unmatched junction bases: 2. CDR3 length: 14 amino acids. CDR1 and CDR2 from the germline V gene are SSHAT and FNYEAQ (reference sequence). This chain's CDR3 is CASSNRGPTDTQYF. CDR3 DNA sequence: TGTGCCAGCAGCAACAGGGGGCCCACAGATACGCAGTATTTT.

This clonotype was observed a handful of times. This chain uses TRBV6-5 with TRBJ1-3; 8 bases agree with TRBD1. There are 14 residues in the CDR3. Per the germline V gene, CDR1 is MNHEY and CDR2 is SVGAGI. Germline trimming cut 5 bases from V and 5 bases from J; bases unmatched to any gene: 5. CDR3 amino acids: CASSPTGARNTIYF. The DNA for the CDR3 is TGTGCCAGCAGTCCGACAGGGGCGAGAAACACCATATATTTT.

The V gene is TRBV5-1, the J gene TRBJ2-7; 9 bases agree with TRBD1. Per germline, CDR1 SGHRS and CDR2 YFSETQ. This CDR3 is 15 amino acids long. V lost 5 bases to trimming and J lost 0 bases; unmatched junction nucleotides: 6. CDR3: CASSTGTGSSYEQYF. In DNA form, the CDR3 reads TGCGCCAGCAGTACCGGGACAGGGTCCTCCTACGAGCAGTACTTC. The whole variable domain, filled in from reference TRBV5-1 and TRBJ2-7, reads KAGVTQTPRYLIKTRGQQVTLSCSPISGHRSVSWYQQTPGQGLQFLFEYFSETQRNKGNFPGRFSGRQFSNSRSEMNVSTLELGDSALYLCASSTGTGSSYEQYFGPGTRLTVT.

This sequence joins TRBV6-6 and TRBJ2-3, with TRBD2 identical over 9 bases. This CDR3 contains 15 residues. The junction had 8 bases not matched to a gene; V was cut back by 6 bases and J by 4 bases. The germline CDR1 and CDR2 sequences are MNHNY and SVGAGI (reference sequence). CDR3 DNA sequence: TGTGCCAGCAGGCCCGGCGGGAGGGCCGCAGATACGCAGTATTTT. Translation gives CASRPGGRAADTQYF.

This clonotype appeared a few times. The chain employs TRBV7-6 and TRBJ2-5; TRBD1 is a possible D gene (6 bases). V lost 5 bases and J 5 bases, leaving 18 bases between the germline ends. The CDR3 covers 15 residues. Germline V CDR1 and CDR2: SGHVS, FNYEAQ. The chain's CDR3 is CASSTPRTERETQYF. In nucleotides, the CDR3 is TGTGCCAGCAGCACCCCAAGGACAGAACGGGAGACCCAGTACTTC.